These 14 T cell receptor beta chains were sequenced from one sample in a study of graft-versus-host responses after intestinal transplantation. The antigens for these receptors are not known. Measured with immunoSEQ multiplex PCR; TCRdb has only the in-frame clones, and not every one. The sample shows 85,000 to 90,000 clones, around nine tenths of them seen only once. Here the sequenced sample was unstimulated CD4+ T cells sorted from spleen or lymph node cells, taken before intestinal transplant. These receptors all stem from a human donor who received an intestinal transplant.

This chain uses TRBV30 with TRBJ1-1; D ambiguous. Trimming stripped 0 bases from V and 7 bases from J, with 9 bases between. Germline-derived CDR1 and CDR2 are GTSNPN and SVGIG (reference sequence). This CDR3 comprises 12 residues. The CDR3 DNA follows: TGTGCCTGGAGTGTAATGGGCGGTGAAGCTTTCTTT. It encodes CAWSVMGGEAFF.

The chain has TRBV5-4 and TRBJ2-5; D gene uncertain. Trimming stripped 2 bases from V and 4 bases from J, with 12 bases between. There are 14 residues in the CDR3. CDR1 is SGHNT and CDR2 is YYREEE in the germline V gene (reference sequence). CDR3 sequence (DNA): TGTGCCAGCAGCTTCACGACCGGCGGAGAGACCCAGTACTTC. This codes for CASSFTTGGETQYF.

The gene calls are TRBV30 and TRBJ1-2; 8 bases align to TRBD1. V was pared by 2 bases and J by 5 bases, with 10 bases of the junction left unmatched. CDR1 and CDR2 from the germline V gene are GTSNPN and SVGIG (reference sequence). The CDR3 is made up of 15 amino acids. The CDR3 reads CAWSNPPGGQYGYTF. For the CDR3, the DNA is TGTGCCTGGAGTAATCCCCCAGGGGGCCAATATGGCTACACCTTC.

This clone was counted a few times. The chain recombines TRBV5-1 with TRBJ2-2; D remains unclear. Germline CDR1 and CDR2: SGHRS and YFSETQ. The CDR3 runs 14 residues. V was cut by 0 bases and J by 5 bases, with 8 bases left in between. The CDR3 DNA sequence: TGCGCCAGCAGCTTGGGGGTGAATACCGGGGAGCTGTTTTTT. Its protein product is CASSLGVNTGELFF.

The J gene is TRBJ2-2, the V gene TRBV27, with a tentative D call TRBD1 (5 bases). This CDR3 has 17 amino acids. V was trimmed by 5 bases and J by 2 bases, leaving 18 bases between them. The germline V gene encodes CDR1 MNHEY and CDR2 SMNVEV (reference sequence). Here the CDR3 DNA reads TGTGCCAGCAGTCGAATCTACTGGGGCCCAAACACCGGGGAGCTGTTTTTT. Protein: CASSRIYWGPNTGELFF.

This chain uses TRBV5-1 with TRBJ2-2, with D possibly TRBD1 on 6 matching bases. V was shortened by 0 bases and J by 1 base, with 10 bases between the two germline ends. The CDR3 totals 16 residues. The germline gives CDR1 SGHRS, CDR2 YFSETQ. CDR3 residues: CASSLGTAENTGELFF. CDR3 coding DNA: TGCGCCAGCAGCTTGGGGACAGCTGAGAACACCGGGGAGCTGTTTTTT. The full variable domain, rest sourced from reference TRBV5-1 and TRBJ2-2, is KAGVTQTPRYLIKTRGQQVTLSCSPISGHRSVSWYQQTPGQGLQFLFEYFSETQRNKGNFPGRFSGRQFSNSRSEMNVSTLELGDSALYLCASSLGTAENTGELFFGEGSRLTVL.

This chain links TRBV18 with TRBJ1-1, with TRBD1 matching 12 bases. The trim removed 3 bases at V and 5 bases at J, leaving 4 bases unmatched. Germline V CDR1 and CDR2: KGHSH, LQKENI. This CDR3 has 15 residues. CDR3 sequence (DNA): TGTGCCAGCTCACCGGGACAGGGGGCGGGAACTGAAGCTTTCTTT. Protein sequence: CASSPGQGAGTEAFF.

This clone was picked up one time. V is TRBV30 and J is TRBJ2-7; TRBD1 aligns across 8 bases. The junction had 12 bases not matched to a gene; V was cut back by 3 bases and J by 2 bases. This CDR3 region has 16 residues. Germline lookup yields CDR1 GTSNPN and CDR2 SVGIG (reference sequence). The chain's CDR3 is CAWRPRQGRWPYEQYF. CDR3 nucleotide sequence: TGTGCCTGGAGACCCCGACAGGGGCGATGGCCCTACGAGCAGTACTTC.

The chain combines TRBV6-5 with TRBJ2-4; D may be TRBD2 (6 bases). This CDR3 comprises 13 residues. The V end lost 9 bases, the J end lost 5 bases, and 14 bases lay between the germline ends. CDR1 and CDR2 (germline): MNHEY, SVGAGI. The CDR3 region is CASKRDSENIQYF. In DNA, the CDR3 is TGTGCCAGTAAACGGGACTCAGAAAACATTCAGTACTTC.

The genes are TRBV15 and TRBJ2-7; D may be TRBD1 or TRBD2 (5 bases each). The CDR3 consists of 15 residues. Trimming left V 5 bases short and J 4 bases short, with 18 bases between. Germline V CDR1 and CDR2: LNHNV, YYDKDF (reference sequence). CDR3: CATSLEGWGTYEQYF. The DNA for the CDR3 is TGTGCCACCAGCCTAGAGGGGTGGGGAACTTACGAGCAGTACTTC.

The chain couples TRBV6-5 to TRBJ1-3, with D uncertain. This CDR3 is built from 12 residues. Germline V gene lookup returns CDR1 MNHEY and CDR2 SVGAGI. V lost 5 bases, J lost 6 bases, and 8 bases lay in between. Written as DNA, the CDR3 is TGTGCCAGCAGTCGCTACACAAACACCATATATTTT. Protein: CASSRYTNTIYF.

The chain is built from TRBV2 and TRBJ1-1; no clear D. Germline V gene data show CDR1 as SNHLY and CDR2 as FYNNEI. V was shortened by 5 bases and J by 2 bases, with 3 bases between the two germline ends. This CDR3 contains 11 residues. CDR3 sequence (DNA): TGTGCCAGCAGTTCTAACACTGAAGCTTTCTTT. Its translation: CASSSNTEAFF.

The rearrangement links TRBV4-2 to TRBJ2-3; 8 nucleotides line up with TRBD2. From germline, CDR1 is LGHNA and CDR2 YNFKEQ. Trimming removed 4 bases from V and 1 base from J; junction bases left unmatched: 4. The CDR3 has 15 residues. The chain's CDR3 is CASSPGTSGTDTQYF. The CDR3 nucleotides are TGTGCCAGCAGCCCCGGGACTAGTGGCACAGATACGCAGTATTTT.

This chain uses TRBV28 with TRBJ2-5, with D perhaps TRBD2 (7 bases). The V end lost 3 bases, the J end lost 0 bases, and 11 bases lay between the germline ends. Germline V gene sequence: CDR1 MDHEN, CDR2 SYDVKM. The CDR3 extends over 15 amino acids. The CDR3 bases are TGTGCCAGCAGTTTCGGGGGGCCGTACCAAGAGACCCAGTACTTC. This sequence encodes CASSFGGPYQETQYF. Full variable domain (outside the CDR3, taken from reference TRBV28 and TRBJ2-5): DVKVTQSSRYLVKRTGEKVFLECVQDMDHENMFWYRQDPGLGLRLIYFSYDVKMKEKGDIPEGYSVSREKKERFSLILESASTNQTSMYLCASSFGGPYQETQYFGPGTRLLVL.